These T cell receptor beta chains were read from a single sample in a study of post-analysis software for immune sequencing data. One entry per CDR3 protein results from TCRdb running MiXCR on the PCR reads. Among some 240,000 distinct CDR3 sequences, 36% were seen once, and the ten largest hold roughly 4.8%. Sequencing input: blood. These receptors were collected from a girl aged 10-17 years with multiple sclerosis. The CDR3 runs from the conserved cysteine through the conserved F or W.

V gene: TRBV19; J gene: TRBJ2-6; CDR3 protein: CASSPGGSGANVLTF
V gene: TRBV11-2; J gene: TRBJ2-3; CDR3 protein: CASSFSRGGSAVVTQYF
V gene: TRBV6-5; J gene: TRBJ1-4; CDR3 protein: CASSYSKVGNEKLFF
V gene: TRBV20-1; J gene: TRBJ1-5; CDR3 protein: CSASRLVGRGGNNQPQHF
V gene: TRBV6-5; J gene: TRBJ1-2; CDR3 protein: CASSQGFIYGYTF
V gene: TRBV6-4; J gene: TRBJ1-2; CDR3 protein: CASWGTNRGAEANYGYTF
V gene: TRBV24-1; J gene: TRBJ2-6; CDR3 protein: CATSERPGKKAGANILTF
V gene: TRBV11-2; J gene: TRBJ2-5; CDR3 protein: CASSPGTGGETQYF
V gene: TRBV12-3/TRBV12-4; J gene: TRBJ2-1; CDR3 protein: CASSLGVTPNEQFF
V gene: TRBV9; J gene: TRBJ2-3; CDR3 protein: CASSTRTSGSGTDTQYF
V gene: TRBV5-1; J gene: TRBJ2-1; CDR3 protein: CASSLGLDRGYNEQFF
V gene: TRBV20-1; J gene: TRBJ2-1; CDR3 protein: CSARTMNEQFF
V gene: TRBV29-1; J gene: TRBJ1-5; CDR3 protein: CSCLGGDRGPYSNQPQHF
V gene: TRBV10-3; J gene: TRBJ2-7; CDR3 protein: CAISEGITSGYSYEQYF
V gene: TRBV20-1; J gene: TRBJ2-6; CDR3 protein: CSARDRGTGANVLTF
V gene: TRBV4-1; J gene: TRBJ2-3; CDR3 protein: CASSQERSGGSDTQYF
V gene: TRBV7-3; J gene: NA; CDR3 protein: CASSFGGDVGYEQYF
V gene: TRBV5-1; J gene: TRBJ1-1; CDR3 protein: CASSLEDWTGAEAFF
V gene: TRBV7-3; J gene: TRBJ2-7; CDR3 protein: CASSLLGGSHEQYF
V gene: TRBV5-5; J gene: TRBJ1-1; CDR3 protein: CASSPTVLDTEAFF
V gene: TRBV5-1; J gene: TRBJ1-6; CDR3 protein: CASSLLPWGLDSPLHF
V gene: TRBV7-3; J gene: TRBJ2-1; CDR3 protein: CASSPGPRAGSSYNEQFF
V gene: TRBV11-1; J gene: TRBJ2-2; CDR3 protein: CASSHLGPYGELFF
V gene: TRBV20-1; J gene: TRBJ2-1; CDR3 protein: CSERGDSYLSYNEQFF
V gene: TRBV15; J gene: TRBJ1-2; CDR3 protein: CATSRDAYGYTF
V gene: TRBV21-1; J gene: TRBJ1-5; CDR3 protein: CASSPGEGAAQPQHF
V gene: TRBV20-1; J gene: TRBJ2-7; CDR3 protein: CSAHPAVSSYEQYF
V gene: TRBV5-1; J gene: TRBJ2-3; CDR3 protein: CASSLDRARGTDTQYF
V gene: TRBV4-1; J gene: TRBJ1-6; CDR3 protein: CASSQDPRGSSYNSPLHF
V gene: TRBV20-1; J gene: TRBJ1-2; CDR3 protein: CSAPGGVSAGGYTF
V gene: TRBV28; J gene: TRBJ1-2; CDR3 protein: CASSPGSRDGYTF
V gene: TRBV7-2; J gene: TRBJ2-1; CDR3 protein: CASSLVLAGGRNEQFF
V gene: TRBV6-6; J gene: TRBJ1-5; CDR3 protein: CASSYSERPQHF
V gene: TRBV7-3; J gene: TRBJ2-3; CDR3 protein: CASSSTGDTQYF
V gene: TRBV18; J gene: TRBJ1-5; CDR3 protein: CASSPGFGQPRHF
V gene: TRBV30; J gene: TRBJ2-4; CDR3 protein: CAWRGLAKNIQYF
V gene: TRBV5-6; J gene: TRBJ2-2; CDR3 protein: CASSPGLAGGELFF
V gene: TRBV29-1; J gene: TRBJ1-1; CDR3 protein: CSGMRSPNTEAFF
V gene: TRBV5-1; J gene: TRBJ1-1; CDR3 protein: CASSLGQGARKYIAEAFF
V gene: TRBV7-2; J gene: TRBJ2-2; CDR3 protein: CASSFQFGSGELFF